A selection of T cell receptor beta chains follows, all from one sample in a study of blood T cell repertoires in COVID-19. Sequencing was performed with immunoSEQ multiplex PCR; in TCRdb, only in-frame clones are kept and a portion is missing. The sample has approximately 89,000 clones; about 80% are singletons. Material: peripheral blood. The receptors shown here come from a human donor in a cohort sampled during active COVID-19. CDR3s include the opening cysteine and the closing phenylalanine or tryptophan. The D gene is left open where the match is weak. Clone size is given for some rows only: seen once, a few or many times, or a class if the clone is expanded.

clone_size: NA
j_call: TRBJ1-1
v_call: TRBV12-5
d_call: NA
cdr3_nt: TGTGCTAGTGGCCCAGGGTTGAACACTGAAGCTTTCTTT
cdr3_aa: CASGPGLNTEAFF

clone_size: NA
j_call: TRBJ2-7
v_call: TRBV6-1
d_call: NA
cdr3_nt: TGTGCCAGCAGTGAAGGGTCGGGGACTCCATACTACGAGCAGTACTTC
cdr3_aa: CASSEGSGTPYYEQYF

clone_size: NA
j_call: TRBJ2-7
v_call: TRBV5-4
d_call: NA
cdr3_nt: TGTGCCAGCAGCCCCCGCCCCGCAGGTAACTACGAGCAGTACTTC
cdr3_aa: CASSPRPAGNYEQYF

clone_size: NA
j_call: TRBJ2-4
v_call: TRBV4-2
d_call: TRBD2
cdr3_nt: TGTGCCAGCAGCCCTGGGGGGCTAGCGGGAAGTGAGAACATTCAGTACTTC
cdr3_aa: CASSPGGLAGSENIQYF

clone_size: NA
j_call: TRBJ1-2
v_call: TRBV6-6
d_call: NA
cdr3_nt: TGTGCCAGCAGTTACCGACAGGAGAACTATGGCTACACCTTC
cdr3_aa: CASSYRQENYGYTF

clone_size: once
j_call: TRBJ1-1
v_call: TRBV5-1
d_call: TRBD1
cdr3_nt: TGCGCCAGCAGCTTGGAACAGGGGGCACAAGCTTTCTTT
cdr3_aa: CASSLEQGAQAFF

clone_size: NA
j_call: TRBJ2-5
v_call: TRBV5-4
d_call: NA
cdr3_nt: TGTGCCAGCAGCTTCCGGGACGGGGGGCGAGAGACCCAGTACTTC
cdr3_aa: CASSFRDGGRETQYF

clone_size: NA
j_call: TRBJ1-4
v_call: TRBV6-5
d_call: NA
cdr3_nt: TGTGCCAGCAATGCGGGGGAAAAACTGTTTTTT
cdr3_aa: CASNAGEKLFF

clone_size: NA
j_call: TRBJ1-1
v_call: TRBV18
d_call: NA
cdr3_nt: TGTGCCAGCTCACCAGGGCAGATCACTGAAGCTTTCTTT
cdr3_aa: CASSPGQITEAFF

clone_size: NA
j_call: TRBJ1-4
v_call: TRBV15
d_call: TRBD1
cdr3_nt: TGTGCCACCAGCAGAGATGAGGGGGCGCATGAAAAACTGTTTTTT
cdr3_aa: CATSRDEGAHEKLFF

clone_size: NA
j_call: TRBJ2-7
v_call: TRBV30
d_call: TRBD2
cdr3_nt: TGTGCCTCAAGCGGGAGTGGGCGGGCCACTGCTGTGCAGTACTTC
cdr3_aa: CASSGSGRATAVQYF

clone_size: NA
j_call: TRBJ2-1
v_call: TRBV4-2
d_call: TRBD2
cdr3_nt: TGTGCCAGCAGCCCCAGGGAGGGGCGGGAGGGCTCCTACAATGAGCAGTTCTTC
cdr3_aa: CASSPREGREGSYNEQFF

clone_size: NA
j_call: TRBJ2-7
v_call: TRBV5-1
d_call: TRBD1
cdr3_nt: TGCGCCAGCACCTCAACAGGGGGGTCCTACGAGCAGTACTTC
cdr3_aa: CASTSTGGSYEQYF

clone_size: NA
j_call: TRBJ1-1
v_call: TRBV30
d_call: NA
cdr3_nt: TGTGCCTGGAGTGTATCACCAGGGGACAACACTGAAGCTTTCTTT
cdr3_aa: CAWSVSPGDNTEAFF

clone_size: NA
j_call: TRBJ2-7
v_call: TRBV11-2
d_call: NA
cdr3_nt: TGTGCCAGCAGCTTCCGGAGGGAGCAGTACTTC
cdr3_aa: CASSFRREQYF

clone_size: NA
j_call: TRBJ1-2
v_call: TRBV3-1/TRBV3-2
d_call: NA
cdr3_nt: TGTGCCAGCAGCATTTCGGGACAACCTTATGGCTACACCTTC
cdr3_aa: CASSISGQPYGYTF

clone_size: NA
j_call: TRBJ2-7
v_call: TRBV7-2
d_call: NA
cdr3_nt: TGTGCCAGCAGCCAAAACAGGGGGGGAACCTACGAGCAGTACTTC
cdr3_aa: CASSQNRGGTYEQYF

clone_size: NA
j_call: TRBJ2-7
v_call: TRBV25-1
d_call: NA
cdr3_nt: TGTGCCAGCAGTGTAGTGAGCTCCTACGAGCAGTACTTC
cdr3_aa: CASSVVSSYEQYF

clone_size: NA
j_call: TRBJ2-3
v_call: TRBV28
d_call: NA
cdr3_nt: TGTGCCAGCAGGAGGATGAAGAATACGCAGTATTTT
cdr3_aa: CASRRMKNTQYF

clone_size: NA
j_call: TRBJ2-7
v_call: TRBV28
d_call: TRBD2
cdr3_nt: TGTGCCAGCGGGGGTAGCGGGAGGCTAGGCGAGCAGTACTTC
cdr3_aa: CASGGSGRLGEQYF

clone_size: NA
j_call: TRBJ2-7
v_call: TRBV5-1
d_call: TRBD1
cdr3_nt: TGCGCCAGCAGTTTAGACAGGGCCACGGACGAGCAGTACTTC
cdr3_aa: CASSLDRATDEQYF

clone_size: NA
j_call: TRBJ1-1
v_call: TRBV5-4
d_call: TRBD1
cdr3_nt: TGTGCCAGCAGCCCCGGGACAGGGAAAAGGAACACTGAAGCTTTCTTT
cdr3_aa: CASSPGTGKRNTEAFF

clone_size: NA
j_call: TRBJ2-7
v_call: TRBV28
d_call: TRBD2
cdr3_nt: TGTGCCAGCAGTCCCGGGGGAGGGAGATCCTACGAGCAGTACTTC
cdr3_aa: CASSPGGGRSYEQYF